Below are 9 T cell receptor beta chains sequenced from a single sample in a study of blood T cell repertoires in COVID-19. This table comes from immunoSEQ multiplex PCR, and its TCRdb copy is limited to in-frame clones, with some not included. The table includes roughly 55,000 clones, over 75% detected once. The specimen sequenced was peripheral blood. All receptors derive from a man aged 50 to 59 with active COVID-19.

This clone is a singleton in its sample. The chain couples TRBV6-5 to TRBJ2-2; 7 positions agree with TRBD1. CDR3 size: 15 residues. Germline lookup yields CDR1 MNHEY and CDR2 SVGAGI. V gave up 2 bases and J gave up 2 bases; unmatched junction bases: 2. CDR3 amino acids: CASSYTGDNTGELFF. CDR3 bases: TGTGCCAGCAGTTACACAGGGGACAACACCGGGGAGCTGTTTTTT.

The V and J genes are TRBV7-2 and TRBJ1-2; D gene ambiguous. The CDR3 runs 13 residues. With 1 base removed from V and 4 bases from J, the gap between germline ends came to 7 bases. Germline lookup yields CDR1 SGHTA and CDR2 FQGNSA. This chain's CDR3 is CASSLEGAYGYTF. The CDR3 DNA sequence: TGTGCCAGCAGCTTAGAGGGAGCCTATGGCTACACCTTC.

The chain employs TRBV3-1 (or the pseudogene TRBV3-2) and TRBJ2-7; D may be TRBD2 (6 bases). The germline V and J ends were trimmed by 3 bases and 6 bases, with 15 bases remaining between them. The germline gives CDR1 LGHDT, CDR2 YNNKEL (reference sequence). There are 14 residues in the CDR3. The CDR3 spells CASSQGGMGREQYF. The CDR3 bases are TGTGCCAGCAGCCAGGGAGGAATGGGGCGCGAGCAGTACTTC.

The rearrangement joins TRBV7-9 to TRBJ2-1; no reliable D call. CDR1 is SEHNR, CDR2 FQNEAQ, per germline (reference sequence). The CDR3 is made up of 10 amino acids. Trimming stripped 4 bases from V and 8 bases from J, with 3 bases between. This CDR3 is CASSSYEQFF. The DNA for the CDR3 is TGTGCCAGCAGCTCGTATGAGCAGTTCTTC. The entire variable domain, with the rest obtained from reference TRBV7-9 and TRBJ2-1, is as follows: DTGVSQNPRHKITKRGQNVTFRCDPISEHNRLYWYRQTLGQGPEFLTYFQNEAQLEKSRLLSDRFSAERPKGSFSTLEIQRTEQGDSAMYLCASSSYEQFFGPGTRLTVL.

The chain recombines TRBV19 with TRBJ2-7; TRBD1 matches 7 bases. CDR1 is LNHDA and CDR2 is SQIVND in the germline V gene (reference sequence). The V segment lost 7 bases and the J segment 3 bases; nucleotides outside the gene matches: 6. The CDR3 has 13 residues. The CDR3 DNA reads TGTGCCAGTACTTCGACAGGGAACTACGAGCAGTACTTC. Amino acids: CASTSTGNYEQYF.

The chain links TRBV4-1 to TRBJ1-6; the D is unclear. The CDR3 is made up of 15 amino acids. The V gene's germline CDR1 is MGHRA and CDR2 YSYEKL. The V end was cut by 0 bases, the J end by 7 bases, with 10 bases between. The CDR3 here is CASSQDPNKNSPLHF. The CDR3 coding sequence is TGCGCCAGCAGCCAAGATCCCAACAAAAATTCACCCCTCCACTTT.

The rearrangement uses TRBV23-1 and TRBJ2-7; D might be TRBD1 (6 bases). TRBV23-1 qualifies as an ORF whose function is uncertain. The length of the CDR3 is 14 residues. Trimming removed 4 bases from V and 6 bases from J, with 16 bases in between. The CDR3 loop reads CASSLPQGIGEQYF. CDR3 sequence (DNA): TGCGCCAGCAGTCTCCCCCAGGGGATAGGCGAGCAGTACTTC.

The chain couples TRBV6-2 or TRBV6-3 to TRBJ2-5; 8 nucleotides line up with TRBD1. The V gene end was trimmed by 6 bases and the J gene end by 5 bases; junction bases not matched to a gene: 11. CDR1 is MNHEY, CDR2 SVGEGT, per germline. The CDR3 extends over 15 amino acids. This CDR3 is CASSLGQGWGETQYF. The CDR3 bases are TGTGCCAGCAGCCTTGGACAGGGATGGGGGGAGACCCAGTACTTC.

The chain couples TRBV19 to TRBJ2-7, with a tentative D call TRBD2 (5 bases). Germline CDR1 LNHDA, CDR2 SQIVND (reference sequence). CDR3 length: 12 residues. Trimming removed 3 bases at V and 5 bases at J, with 8 bases between. The CDR3 is CASSMRENEQYF. The CDR3 nucleotides are TGTGCCAGTAGTATGAGGGAAAACGAGCAGTACTTC.